This T cell receptor (beta chain) was sequenced for a study of T cells in Graves' hyperthyroidism and ophthalmopathy. About the research overall: Before any treatment, at initial diagnosis, peripheral blood was collected.

TCR beta CDR3 regions were amplified from RNA. First-round RT-PCR of the TCR CDR3 relied on the HTBI primer set. TCRdb reanalysed the multiplex PCR reads using MiXCR and keeps one entry per CDR3 protein. The table records around 350,000 distinct CDR3 sequences, 12% to 15% of them present only once. The ends lost 4 bases at V and 7 bases at J; junction bases unmatched: 10. The CDR3 sequence is 14 residues long. The germline CDR1 and CDR2 sequences are MGHRA and YSYEKL. The chain joins TRBV4-1 to TRBJ2-7, with TRBD2 identical over 7 bases. What was sequenced was blood. The clonotype comes from a woman aged 55-69 years with Graves' ophthalmopathy. The CDR3 loop reads CASSPSYLADEQYF. CDR3 nucleotide sequence: TGCGCCAGCAGCCCGAGCTATCTAGCGGATGAGCAGTACTTC.